This TCR beta chain was identified during a study of T cells in Graves' hyperthyroidism and ophthalmopathy. Amplified regions were TCR beta CDR3 sequences from RNA transcripts. TCR CDR3 underwent first-round RT-PCR with the HTBI primer set. TCRdb reprocessed the multiplex PCR reads via MiXCR and lists one record per CDR3 protein. The sample has around 720,000 distinct CDR3 sequences, 35% seen once. With regard to this clonotype: Its antigen is still unknown.

Per germline, CDR1 SEHNR and CDR2 FQNEAQ (reference sequence). This CDR3 region has 15 residues. With 3 bases clipped from V and 11 bases from J, the junction kept 10 bases outside the gene matches. Points from the study as a whole: A 13 V-J model separated ophthalmopathy from stable hyperthyroidism. The majority of expanded thyroid clonotypes above 0.001 also appeared in blood. Before onset, by a median of around 6.1 months, the model predicted ophthalmopathy.

This receptor was obtained from a woman between 40 and 55 years old with Graves' hyperthyroidism. This sequence joins TRBV7-9 and TRBJ2-5, with 12 nucleotides matching TRBD1. The sample was blood. CDR3 sequence (DNA): TGTGCCAGCAGCTTCGGGACAGGGGGCGAAGGGGAGCAGTACTTC. Its protein is CASSFGTGGEGEQYF.